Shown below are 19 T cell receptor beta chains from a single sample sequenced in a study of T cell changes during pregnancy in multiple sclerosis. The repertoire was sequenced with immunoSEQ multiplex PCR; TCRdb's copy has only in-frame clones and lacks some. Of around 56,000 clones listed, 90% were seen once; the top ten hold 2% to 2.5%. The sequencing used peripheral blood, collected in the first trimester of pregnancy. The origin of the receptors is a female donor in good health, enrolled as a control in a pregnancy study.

CDR3 region: CASSETSGSFEQYF. CDR3 nucleotides: TGTGCCAGCAGTGAGACTAGCGGGAGTTTCGAGCAGTACTTC. This chain joins TRBV2 and TRBJ2-7, with 12 bases lining up with TRBD2. The CDR3 is made up of 14 amino acids. Losses at the gene ends were 3 bases for V and 6 bases for J; bases not matched to a gene: 3. The V gene's germline CDR1 is SNHLY and CDR2 FYNNEI.

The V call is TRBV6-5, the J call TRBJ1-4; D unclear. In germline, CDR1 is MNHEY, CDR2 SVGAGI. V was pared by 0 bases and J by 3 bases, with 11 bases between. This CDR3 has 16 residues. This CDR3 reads CASSYSDSTPNEKLFF. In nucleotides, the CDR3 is TGTGCCAGCAGTTACTCCGACTCAACTCCTAATGAAAAACTGTTTTTT.

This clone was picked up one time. The DNA of the CDR3 is TGCGCCAGCAGCTTTGGGGGGGCGATAGCGTCCCATTCCGGGGAGCTGTTTTTT. Amino acid sequence: CASSFGGAIASHSGELFF. The chain links TRBV5-1 to TRBJ2-2; D might be TRBD2 (7 bases). There are 18 residues in the CDR3. The germline V gene encodes CDR1 SGHRS and CDR2 YFSETQ. Between the trimmed V and J ends, which lost 2 bases and 6 bases, there was a span of 23 bases.

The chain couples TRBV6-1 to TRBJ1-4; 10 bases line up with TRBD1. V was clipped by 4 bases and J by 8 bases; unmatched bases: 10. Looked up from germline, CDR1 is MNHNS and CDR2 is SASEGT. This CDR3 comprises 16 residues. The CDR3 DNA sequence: TGTGCCAGCAGTGGGGGGGGGACAGGGGATGGCGAAAAACTGTTTTTT. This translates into CASSGGGTGDGEKLFF.

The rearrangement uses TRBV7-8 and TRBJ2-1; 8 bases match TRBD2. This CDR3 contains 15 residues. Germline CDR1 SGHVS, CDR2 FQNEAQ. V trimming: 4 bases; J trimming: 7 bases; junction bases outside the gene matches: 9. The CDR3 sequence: CASSSSGRVRNEQFF. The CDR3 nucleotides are TGTGCCAGCAGCTCCAGCGGGAGAGTTCGGAATGAGCAGTTCTTC.

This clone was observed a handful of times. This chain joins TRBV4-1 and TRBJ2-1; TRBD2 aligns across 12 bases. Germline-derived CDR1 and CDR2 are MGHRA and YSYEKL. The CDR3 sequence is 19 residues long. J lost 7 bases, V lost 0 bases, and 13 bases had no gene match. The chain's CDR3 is CASSQEGGSTSGSRNEQFF. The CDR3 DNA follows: TGCGCCAGCAGCCAAGAAGGGGGTTCGACTAGCGGGAGTAGGAATGAGCAGTTCTTC.

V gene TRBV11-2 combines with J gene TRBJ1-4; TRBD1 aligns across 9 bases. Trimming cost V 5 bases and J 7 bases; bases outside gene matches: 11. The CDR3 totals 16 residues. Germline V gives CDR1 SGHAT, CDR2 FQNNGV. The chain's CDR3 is CASSTGTGIKIEKLFF. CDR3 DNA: TGTGCCAGCAGCACCGGGACAGGGATTAAAATTGAAAAACTGTTTTTT.

CDR3 coding DNA: TGTGCCAGCTCACCCGTCCCGGGACAGGGTACCGAGCAGTACTTC. Amino acids: CASSPVPGQGTEQYF. The J gene is TRBJ2-7, the V gene TRBV18; 9 nucleotides align to TRBD1. This CDR3 is built from 15 residues. J was trimmed by 6 bases and V by 3 bases; bases with no gene match: 9. CDR1 and CDR2 (germline): KGHSH, LQKENI.

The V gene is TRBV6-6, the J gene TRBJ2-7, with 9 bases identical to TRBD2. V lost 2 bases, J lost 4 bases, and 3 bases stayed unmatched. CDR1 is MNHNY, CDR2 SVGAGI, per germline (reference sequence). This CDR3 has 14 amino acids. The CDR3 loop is CASSYASGAYEQYF. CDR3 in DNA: TGTGCCAGCAGTTACGCTAGCGGGGCTTACGAGCAGTACTTC.

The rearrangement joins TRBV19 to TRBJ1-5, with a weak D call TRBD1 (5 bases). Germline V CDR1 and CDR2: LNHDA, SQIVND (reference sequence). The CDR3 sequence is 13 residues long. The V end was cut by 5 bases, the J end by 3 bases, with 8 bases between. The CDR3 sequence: CASSLTVNQPQHF. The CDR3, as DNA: TGTGCCAGTAGTTTGACAGTCAATCAGCCCCAGCATTTT.

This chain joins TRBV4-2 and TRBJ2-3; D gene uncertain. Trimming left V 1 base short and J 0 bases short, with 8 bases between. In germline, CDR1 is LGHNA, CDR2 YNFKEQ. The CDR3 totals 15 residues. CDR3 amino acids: CASSQGLGSTDTQYF. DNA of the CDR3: TGTGCCAGCAGCCAAGGCCTAGGCAGCACAGATACGCAGTATTTT.

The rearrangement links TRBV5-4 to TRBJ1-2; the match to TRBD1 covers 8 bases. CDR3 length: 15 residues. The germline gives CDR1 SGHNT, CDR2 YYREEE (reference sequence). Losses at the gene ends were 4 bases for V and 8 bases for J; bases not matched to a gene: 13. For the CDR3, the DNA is TGTGCCAGCAGCAGATGGACAGGGCTGGCTGGGGGCTACACCTTC. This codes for CASSRWTGLAGGYTF. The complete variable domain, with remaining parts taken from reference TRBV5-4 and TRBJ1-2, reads ETGVTQSPTHLIKTRGQQVTLRCSSQSGHNTVSWYQQALGQGPQFIFQYYREEENGRGNFPPRFSGLQFPNYSSELNVNALELDDSALYLCASSRWTGLAGGYTFGSGTRLTVV.

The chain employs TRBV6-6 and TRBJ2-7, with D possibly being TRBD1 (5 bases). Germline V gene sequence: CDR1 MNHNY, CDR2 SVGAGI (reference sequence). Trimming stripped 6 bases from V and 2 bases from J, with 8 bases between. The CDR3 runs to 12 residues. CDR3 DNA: TGTGCCAGCAGCAGGGCAGCCTACGAGCAGTACTTC. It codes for CASSRAAYEQYF.

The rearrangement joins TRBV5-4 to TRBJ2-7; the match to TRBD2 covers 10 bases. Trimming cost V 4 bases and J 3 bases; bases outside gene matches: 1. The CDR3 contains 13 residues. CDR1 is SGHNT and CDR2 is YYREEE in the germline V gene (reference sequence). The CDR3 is CASSRTSGYEQYF. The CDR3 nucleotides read TGTGCCAGCAGCAGGACTAGCGGCTACGAGCAGTACTTC.

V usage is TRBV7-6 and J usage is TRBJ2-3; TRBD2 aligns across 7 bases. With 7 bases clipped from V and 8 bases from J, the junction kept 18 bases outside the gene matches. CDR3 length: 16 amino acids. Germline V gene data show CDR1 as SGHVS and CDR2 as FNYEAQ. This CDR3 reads CASTEGVGASGLTQYF. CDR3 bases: TGTGCCAGCACCGAAGGGGTTGGCGCTAGCGGCCTTACGCAGTATTTT.

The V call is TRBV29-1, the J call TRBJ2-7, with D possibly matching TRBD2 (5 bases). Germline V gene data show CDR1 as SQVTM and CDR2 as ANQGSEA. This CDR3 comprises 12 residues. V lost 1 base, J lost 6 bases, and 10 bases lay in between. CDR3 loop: CSVEGTGGEQYF. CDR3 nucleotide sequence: TGCAGCGTTGAAGGGACTGGCGGCGAGCAGTACTTC.

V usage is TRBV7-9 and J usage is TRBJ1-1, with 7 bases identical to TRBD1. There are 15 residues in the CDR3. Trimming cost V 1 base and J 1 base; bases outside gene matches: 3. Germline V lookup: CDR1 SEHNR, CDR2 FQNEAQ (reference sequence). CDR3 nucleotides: TGTGCCAGCAGCTTAGTGACAGGGAAGAACACTGAAGCTTTCTTT. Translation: CASSLVTGKNTEAFF.

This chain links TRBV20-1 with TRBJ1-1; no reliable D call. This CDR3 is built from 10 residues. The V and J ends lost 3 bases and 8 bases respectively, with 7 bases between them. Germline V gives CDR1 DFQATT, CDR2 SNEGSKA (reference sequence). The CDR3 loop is CSARFVEAFF. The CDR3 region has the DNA TGCAGTGCTAGGTTCGTAGAAGCTTTCTTT.

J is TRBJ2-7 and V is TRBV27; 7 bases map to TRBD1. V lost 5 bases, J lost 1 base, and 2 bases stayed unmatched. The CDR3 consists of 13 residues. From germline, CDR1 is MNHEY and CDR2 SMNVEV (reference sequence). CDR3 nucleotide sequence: TGTGCCAGCAGTGACAGGGTGTCCTACGAGCAGTACTTC. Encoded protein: CASSDRVSYEQYF.